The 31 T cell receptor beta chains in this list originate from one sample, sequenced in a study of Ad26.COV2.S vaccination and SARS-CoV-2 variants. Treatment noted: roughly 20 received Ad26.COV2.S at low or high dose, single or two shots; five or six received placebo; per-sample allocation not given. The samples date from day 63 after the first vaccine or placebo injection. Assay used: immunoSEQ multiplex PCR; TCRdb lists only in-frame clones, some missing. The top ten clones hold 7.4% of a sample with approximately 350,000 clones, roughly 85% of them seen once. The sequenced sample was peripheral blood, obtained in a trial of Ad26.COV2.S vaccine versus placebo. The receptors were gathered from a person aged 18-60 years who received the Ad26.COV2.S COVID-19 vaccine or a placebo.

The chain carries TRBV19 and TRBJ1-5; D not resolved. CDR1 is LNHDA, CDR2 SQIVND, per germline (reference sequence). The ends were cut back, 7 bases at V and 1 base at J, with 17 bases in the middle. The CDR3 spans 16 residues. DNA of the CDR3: TGTGCCAGTACCGCTCACACTCGGTGGAGCAATCAGCCCCAGCATTTT. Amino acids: CASTAHTRWSNQPQHF.

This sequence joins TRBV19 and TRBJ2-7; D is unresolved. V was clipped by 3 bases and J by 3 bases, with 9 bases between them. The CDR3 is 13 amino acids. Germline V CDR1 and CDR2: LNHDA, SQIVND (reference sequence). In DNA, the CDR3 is TGTGCCAGTAGTATGGGCCAGATCTACGAGCAGTACTTC. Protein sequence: CASSMGQIYEQYF.

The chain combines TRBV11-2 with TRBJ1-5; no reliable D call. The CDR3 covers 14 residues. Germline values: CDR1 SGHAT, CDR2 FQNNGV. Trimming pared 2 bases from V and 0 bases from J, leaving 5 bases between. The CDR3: CASSLSPSNQPQHF. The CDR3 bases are TGTGCCAGCAGCTTATCCCCTAGCAATCAGCCCCAGCATTTT.

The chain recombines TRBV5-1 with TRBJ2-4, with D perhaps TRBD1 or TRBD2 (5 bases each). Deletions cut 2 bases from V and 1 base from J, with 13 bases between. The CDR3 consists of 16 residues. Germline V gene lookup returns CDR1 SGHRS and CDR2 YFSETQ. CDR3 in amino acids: CASSFGTGRAKNIQYF. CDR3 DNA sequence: TGCGCCAGCAGCTTCGGGACCGGGCGGGCCAAAAACATTCAGTACTTC.

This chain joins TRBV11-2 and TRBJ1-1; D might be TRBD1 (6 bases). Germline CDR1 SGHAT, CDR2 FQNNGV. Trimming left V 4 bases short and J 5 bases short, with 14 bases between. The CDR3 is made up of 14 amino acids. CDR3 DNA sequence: TGTGCCAGCAGCTACCCACAGGGTCAAACTGAAGCTTTCTTT. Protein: CASSYPQGQTEAFF.

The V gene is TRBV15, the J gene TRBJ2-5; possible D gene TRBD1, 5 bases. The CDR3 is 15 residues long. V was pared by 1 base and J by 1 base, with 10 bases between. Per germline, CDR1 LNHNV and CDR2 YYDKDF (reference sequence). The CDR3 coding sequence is TGTGCCACCAGCAGAGGACAGACCAGCCAAGAGACCCAGTACTTC. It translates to CATSRGQTSQETQYF.

CDR3 region: CASSPTVYNTEAFF. In DNA, the CDR3 is TGTGCCAGCTCACCGACCGTCTACAACACTGAAGCTTTCTTT. The chain uses TRBV18 and TRBJ1-1; D is ambiguous. The V and J ends lost 3 bases and 2 bases respectively, with 10 bases between them. In germline, CDR1 is KGHSH, CDR2 LQKENI. CDR3 length: 14 amino acids. Complete variable domain (other parts from reference TRBV18 and TRBJ1-1): NAGVMQNPRHLVRRRGQEARLRCSPMKGHSHVYWYRQLPEEGLKFMVYLQKENIIDESGMPKERFSAEFPKEGPSILRIQQVVRGDSAAYFCASSPTVYNTEAFFGQGTRLTVV.

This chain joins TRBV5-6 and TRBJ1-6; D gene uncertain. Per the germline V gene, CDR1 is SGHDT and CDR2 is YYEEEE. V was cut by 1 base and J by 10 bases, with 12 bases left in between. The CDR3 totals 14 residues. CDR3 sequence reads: CASSLNVGWSPLHF. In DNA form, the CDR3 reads TGTGCCAGCAGCTTGAATGTGGGCTGGTCACCCCTCCACTTT.

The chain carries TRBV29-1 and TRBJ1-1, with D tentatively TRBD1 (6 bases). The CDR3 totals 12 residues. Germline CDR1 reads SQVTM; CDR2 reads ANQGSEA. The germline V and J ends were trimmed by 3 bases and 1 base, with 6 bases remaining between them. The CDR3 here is CSVEGANTEAFF. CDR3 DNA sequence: TGCAGCGTTGAGGGGGCGAACACTGAAGCTTTCTTT. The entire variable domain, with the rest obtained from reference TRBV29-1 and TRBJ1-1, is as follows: SAVISQKPSRDICQRGTSLTIQCQVDSQVTMMFWYRQQPGQSLTLIATANQGSEATYESGFVIDKFPISRPNLTFSTLTVSNMSPEDSSIYLCSVEGANTEAFFGQGTRLTVV.

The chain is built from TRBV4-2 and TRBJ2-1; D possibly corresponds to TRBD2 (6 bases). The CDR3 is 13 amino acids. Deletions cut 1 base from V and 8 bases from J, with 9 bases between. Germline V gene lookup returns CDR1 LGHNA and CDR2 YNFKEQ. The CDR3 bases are TGTGCCAGCAGCCAAGCGCTAGCGTATGAGCAGTTCTTC. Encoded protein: CASSQALAYEQFF.

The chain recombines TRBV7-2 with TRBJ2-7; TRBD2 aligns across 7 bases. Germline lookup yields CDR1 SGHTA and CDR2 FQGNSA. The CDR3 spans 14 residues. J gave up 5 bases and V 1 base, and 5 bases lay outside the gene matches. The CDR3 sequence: CASSLGWGGNEQYF. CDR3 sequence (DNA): TGTGCCAGCAGCTTAGGGTGGGGGGGAAACGAGCAGTACTTC.

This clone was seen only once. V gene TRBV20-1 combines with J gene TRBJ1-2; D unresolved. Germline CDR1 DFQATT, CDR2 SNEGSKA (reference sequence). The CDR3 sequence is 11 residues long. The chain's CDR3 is CSLTRDYGYTF. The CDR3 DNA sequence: TGCAGCTTAACAAGGGACTATGGCTACACCTTC.

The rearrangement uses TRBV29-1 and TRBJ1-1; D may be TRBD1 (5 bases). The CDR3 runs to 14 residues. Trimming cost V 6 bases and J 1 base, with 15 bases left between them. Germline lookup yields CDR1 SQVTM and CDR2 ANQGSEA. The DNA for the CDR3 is TGCAGCGTCGTTCCCGGGACGCAGAACACTGAAGCTTTCTTT. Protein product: CSVVPGTQNTEAFF.

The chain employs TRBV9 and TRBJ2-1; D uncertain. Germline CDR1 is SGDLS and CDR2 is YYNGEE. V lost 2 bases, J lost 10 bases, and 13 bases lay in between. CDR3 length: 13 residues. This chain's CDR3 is CASSVHLWEEQFF. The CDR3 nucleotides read TGTGCCAGCAGCGTCCATCTCTGGGAAGAGCAGTTCTTC.

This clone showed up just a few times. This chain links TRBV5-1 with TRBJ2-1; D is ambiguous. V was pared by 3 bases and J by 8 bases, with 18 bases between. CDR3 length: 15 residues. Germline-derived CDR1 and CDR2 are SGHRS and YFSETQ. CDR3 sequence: CASSSSSAPSHEQFF. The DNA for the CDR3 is TGCGCCAGCAGCTCATCTAGTGCCCCATCCCATGAGCAGTTCTTC.

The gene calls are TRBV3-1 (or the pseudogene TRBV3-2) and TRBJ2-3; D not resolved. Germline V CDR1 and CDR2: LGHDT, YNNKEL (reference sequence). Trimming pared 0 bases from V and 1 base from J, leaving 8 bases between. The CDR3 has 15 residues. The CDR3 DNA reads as TGTGCCAGCAGCCAAGAGGGCCGGCGCACAGATACGCAGTATTTT. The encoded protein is CASSQEGRRTDTQYF.

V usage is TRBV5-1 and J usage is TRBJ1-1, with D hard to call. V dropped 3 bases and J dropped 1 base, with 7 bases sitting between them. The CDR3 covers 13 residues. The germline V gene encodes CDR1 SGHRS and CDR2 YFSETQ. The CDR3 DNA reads TGCGCCAGCAGCTGGACTCAGAACACTGAAGCTTTCTTT. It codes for CASSWTQNTEAFF.

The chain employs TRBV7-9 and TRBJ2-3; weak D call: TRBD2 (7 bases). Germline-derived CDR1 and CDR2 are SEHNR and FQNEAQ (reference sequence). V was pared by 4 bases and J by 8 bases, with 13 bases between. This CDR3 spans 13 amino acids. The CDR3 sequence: CASSSLGGGTQYF. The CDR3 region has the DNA TGTGCCAGCAGCTCCTTAGGGGGGGGTACGCAGTATTTT.

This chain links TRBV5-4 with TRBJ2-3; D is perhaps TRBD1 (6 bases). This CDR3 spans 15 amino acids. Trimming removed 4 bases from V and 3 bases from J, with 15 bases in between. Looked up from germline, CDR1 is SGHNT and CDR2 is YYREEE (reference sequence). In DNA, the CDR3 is TGTGCCAGCAGCCTACAGGGAATCGTAACAGATACGCAGTATTTT. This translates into CASSLQGIVTDTQYF.

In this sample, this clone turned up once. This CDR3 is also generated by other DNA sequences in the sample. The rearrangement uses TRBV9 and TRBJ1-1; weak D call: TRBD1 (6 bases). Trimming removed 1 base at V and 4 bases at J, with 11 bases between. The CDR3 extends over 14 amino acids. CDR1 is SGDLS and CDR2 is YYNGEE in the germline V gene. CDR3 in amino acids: CASSVSRGGTEAFF. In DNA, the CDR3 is TGTGCCAGCAGCGTAAGTCGAGGGGGCACTGAAGCTTTCTTT. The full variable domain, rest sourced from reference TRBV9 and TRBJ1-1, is DSGVTQTPKHLITATGQRVTLRCSPRSGDLSVYWYQQSLDQGLQFLIQYYNGEERAKGNILERFSAQQFPDLHSELNLSSLELGDSALYFCASSVSRGGTEAFFGQGTRLTVV.

The CDR3 here is CASSGEVAANEKLFF. The CDR3 DNA follows: TGTGCCAGCAGCGGAGAGGTAGCGGCTAATGAAAAACTGTTTTTT. V gene TRBV7-8 combines with J gene TRBJ1-4; D is undetermined. CDR3 size: 15 residues. Germline CDR1 is SGHVS and CDR2 is FQNEAQ. V was clipped by 5 bases and J by 3 bases, with 13 bases between them.

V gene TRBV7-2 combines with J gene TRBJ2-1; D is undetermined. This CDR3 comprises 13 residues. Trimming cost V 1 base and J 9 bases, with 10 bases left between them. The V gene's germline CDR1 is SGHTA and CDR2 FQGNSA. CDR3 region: CASSLDLSSEQFF. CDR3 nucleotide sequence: TGTGCCAGCAGCTTAGATCTGAGCAGTGAGCAGTTCTTC.

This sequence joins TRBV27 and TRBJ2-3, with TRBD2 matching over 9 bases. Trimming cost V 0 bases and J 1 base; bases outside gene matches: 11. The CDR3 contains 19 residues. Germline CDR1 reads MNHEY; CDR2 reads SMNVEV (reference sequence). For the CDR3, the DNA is TGTGCCAGCAGTTTATCCCCTGGACTGAAGCGGGGGGGCACAGATACGCAGTATTTT. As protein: CASSLSPGLKRGGTDTQYF.

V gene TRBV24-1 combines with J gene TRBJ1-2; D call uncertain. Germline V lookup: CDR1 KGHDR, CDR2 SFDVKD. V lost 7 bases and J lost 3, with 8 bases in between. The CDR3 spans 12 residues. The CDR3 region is CATRSPDYGYTF. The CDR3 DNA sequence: TGTGCCACCAGGTCACCAGACTATGGCTACACCTTC.

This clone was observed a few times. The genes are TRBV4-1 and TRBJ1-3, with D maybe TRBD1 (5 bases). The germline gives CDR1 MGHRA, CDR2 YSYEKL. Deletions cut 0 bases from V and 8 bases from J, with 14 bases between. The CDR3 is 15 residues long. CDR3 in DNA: TGCGCCAGCAGCCAAGAAAGCAGGGCTGGGGACACCATATATTTT. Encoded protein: CASSQESRAGDTIYF.

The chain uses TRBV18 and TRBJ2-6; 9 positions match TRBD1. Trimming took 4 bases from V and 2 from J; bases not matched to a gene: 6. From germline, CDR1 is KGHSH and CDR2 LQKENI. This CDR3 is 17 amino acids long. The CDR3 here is CASSRGQGLTGANVLTF. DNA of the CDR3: TGTGCCAGCTCACGGGGACAGGGTCTCACTGGGGCCAACGTCCTGACTTTC.

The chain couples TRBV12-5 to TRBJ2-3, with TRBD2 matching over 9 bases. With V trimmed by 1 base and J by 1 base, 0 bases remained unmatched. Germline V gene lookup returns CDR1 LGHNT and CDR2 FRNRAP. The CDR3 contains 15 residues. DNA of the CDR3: TGTGCTAGTGGTTTGGGACTAGCGGGCACAGATACGCAGTATTTT. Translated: CASGLGLAGTDTQYF. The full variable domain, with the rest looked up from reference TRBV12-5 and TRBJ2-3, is DARVTQTPRHKVTEMGQEVTMRCQPILGHNTVFWYRQTMMQGLELLAYFRNRAPLDDSGMPKDRFSAEMPDATLATLKIQPSEPRDSAVYFCASGLGLAGTDTQYFGPGTRLTVL.

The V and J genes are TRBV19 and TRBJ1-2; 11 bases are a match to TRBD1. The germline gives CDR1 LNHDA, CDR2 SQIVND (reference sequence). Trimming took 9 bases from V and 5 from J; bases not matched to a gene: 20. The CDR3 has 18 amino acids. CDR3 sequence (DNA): TGTGCCAGCTCCGCCCATCCGGGACAGGGGGGTTCAAATTATGGCTACACCTTC. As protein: CASSAHPGQGGSNYGYTF.

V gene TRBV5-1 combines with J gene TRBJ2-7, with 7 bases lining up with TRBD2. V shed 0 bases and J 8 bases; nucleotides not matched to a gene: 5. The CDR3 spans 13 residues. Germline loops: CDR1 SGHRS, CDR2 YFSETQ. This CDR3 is CASSLVLAEQQYF. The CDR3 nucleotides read TGCGCCAGCAGCTTGGTGCTAGCGGAGCAGCAGTACTTC.

The CDR3 sequence: CASSPGQAVNQPQHF. The CDR3 nucleotides are TGTGCCAGCTCACCGGGACAGGCCGTCAATCAGCCCCAGCATTTT. The rearrangement uses TRBV18 and TRBJ1-5; the match to TRBD1 covers 8 bases. CDR1 and CDR2 (germline): KGHSH, LQKENI. Trimming took 3 bases from V and 3 from J; bases not matched to a gene: 4. The CDR3 extends over 15 amino acids.

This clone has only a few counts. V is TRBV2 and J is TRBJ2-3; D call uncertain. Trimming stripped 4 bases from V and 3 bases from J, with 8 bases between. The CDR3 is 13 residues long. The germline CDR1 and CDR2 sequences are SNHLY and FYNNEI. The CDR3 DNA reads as TGTGCCAGCAGTGTTGAGGTTACAGATACGCAGTATTTT. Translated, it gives CASSVEVTDTQYF. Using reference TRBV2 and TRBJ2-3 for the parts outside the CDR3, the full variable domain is EPEVTQTPSHQVTQMGQEVILRCVPISNHLYFYWYRQILGQKVEFLVSFYNNEISEKSEIFDDQFSVERPDGSNFTLKIRSTKLEDSAMYFCASSVEVTDTQYFGPGTRLTVL.